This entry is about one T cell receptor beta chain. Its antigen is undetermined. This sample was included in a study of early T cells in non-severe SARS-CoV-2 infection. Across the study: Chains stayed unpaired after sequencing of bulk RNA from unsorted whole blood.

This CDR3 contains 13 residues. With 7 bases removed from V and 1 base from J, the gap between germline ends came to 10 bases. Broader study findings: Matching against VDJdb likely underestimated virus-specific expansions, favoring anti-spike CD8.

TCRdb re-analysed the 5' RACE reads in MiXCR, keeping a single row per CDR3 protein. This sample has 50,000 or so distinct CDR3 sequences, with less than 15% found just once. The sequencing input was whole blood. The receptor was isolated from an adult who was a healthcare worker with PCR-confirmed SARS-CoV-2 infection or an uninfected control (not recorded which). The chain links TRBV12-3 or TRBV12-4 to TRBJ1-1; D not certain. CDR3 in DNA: TGTGCCAGCAAGAAAGATAGGAACACTGAAGCTTTCTTT. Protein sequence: CASKKDRNTEAFF.